One sample yielded the 4 T cell receptor beta chains listed below, sequenced in a study of cytomegalovirus exposure and HLA in healthy donors. The study ran its PCR with 60 Vbeta and 13 Jbeta primers. Sequencing used immunoSEQ multiplex PCR; TCRdb keeps in-frame clones, though not all of them. The sample lists under 200,000 clones; around 80% were seen once. Sequenced: PBMCs. The receptors originated from a man aged 45-60 years in good health and CMV-seropositive.

V gene TRBV7-9 combines with J gene TRBJ2-7; a possible D gene is TRBD1 (5 bases). Germline CDR1 SEHNR, CDR2 FQNEAQ (reference sequence). The V end lost 8 bases, the J end lost 1 base, and 15 bases lay between the germline ends. CDR3 size: 14 residues. The CDR3 DNA sequence: TGTGCCAGCTCTCCCACAGGTCCATCCTACGAGCAGTACTTC. Its translation: CASSPTGPSYEQYF.

The chain couples TRBV9 to TRBJ2-7, with 8 bases that match TRBD1. CDR1 is SGDLS, CDR2 YYNGEE, per germline. CDR3 length: 15 residues. J gave up 0 bases and V 4 bases, and 6 bases lay outside the gene matches. Written as DNA, the CDR3 is TGTGCCAGCAGCTCAGGGACAGGTAGCTCCTACGAGCAGTACTTC. Translated: CASSSGTGSSYEQYF.

The CDR3 sequence: CASSLGDRAGYTF. CDR3 bases: TGTGCCAGCAGCTTAGGCGACAGGGCTGGCTACACCTTC. The chain couples TRBV7-6 to TRBJ1-2, with 7 bases aligning to TRBD1. Germline CDR1 and CDR2: SGHVS and FNYEAQ. The CDR3 covers 13 residues. The ends lost 1 base at V and 7 bases at J; junction bases unmatched: 3. Based on the CDR3 plus reference TRBV7-6 and TRBJ1-2, the full variable domain is GAGVSQSPRYKVTKRGQDVALRCDPISGHVSLYWYRQALGQGPEFLTYFNYEAQQDKSGLPNDRFSAERPEGSISTLTIQRTEQRDSAMYRCASSLGDRAGYTFGSGTRLTVV.

The sample holds a few counts of this clone. V and J are TRBV7-9 and TRBJ2-2; the D gene is possibly TRBD2 (6 bases). The CDR3 is 15 residues long. Trimming removed 10 bases at V and 0 bases at J, with 15 bases between. Germline CDR1 SEHNR, CDR2 FQNEAQ (reference sequence). The DNA of the CDR3 is TGTGCCACCAACCGGGGGAGCGCGAACACCGGGGAGCTGTTTTTT. The encoded protein is CATNRGSANTGELFF.